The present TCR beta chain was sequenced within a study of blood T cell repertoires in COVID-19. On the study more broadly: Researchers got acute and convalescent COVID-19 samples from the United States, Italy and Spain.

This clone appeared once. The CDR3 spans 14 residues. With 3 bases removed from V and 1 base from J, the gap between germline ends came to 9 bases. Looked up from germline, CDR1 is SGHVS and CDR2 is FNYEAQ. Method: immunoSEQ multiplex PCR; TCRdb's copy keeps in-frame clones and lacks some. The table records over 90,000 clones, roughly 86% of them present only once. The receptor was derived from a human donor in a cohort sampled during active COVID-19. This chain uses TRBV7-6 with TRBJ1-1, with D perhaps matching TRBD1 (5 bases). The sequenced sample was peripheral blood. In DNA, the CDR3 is TGTGCCAGCAGCTTGCAGGGTAAGAACACTGAAGCTTTCTTT. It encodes CASSLQGKNTEAFF.